This T cell receptor beta chain derives from a study of beta chain features in type 1 diabetes. Notes on the study in general: Sampled from patients, naive, central memory and Treg TCRB repertoires appeared more similar than those sampled from healthy donors. PCR, the amplification step, might favor shorter templates, equally in patients and controls. Reads derived from cDNA could over-represent cells showing high TCR expression.

It was one heparinised blood draw, averaging about 116 mL, that each donor gave. Germline V gene data show CDR1 as MDHEN and CDR2 as SYDVKM. The V and J ends lost 3 bases and 3 bases respectively, with 12 bases between them. The CDR3 length is 14 residues. Concerning this clone: As yet, its antigen is unknown.

The whole isolated RNA underwent reverse transcription, so sequencing captured expressed TCRB transcripts. Measured with immunoSEQ multiplex PCR; TCRdb has only the in-frame clones, and not every one. The table has roughly 610,000 clones, roughly 15% seen once. The V and J genes are TRBV28 and TRBJ2-7; D unresolved. This TCR was recovered from a man younger than 35 in good health. Sequencing used naive CD4+ T cells from blood. CDR3: CASSFPNMVYEQYF. The CDR3 region has the DNA TGTGCCAGCAGTTTCCCTAACATGGTCTACGAGCAGTACTTC.